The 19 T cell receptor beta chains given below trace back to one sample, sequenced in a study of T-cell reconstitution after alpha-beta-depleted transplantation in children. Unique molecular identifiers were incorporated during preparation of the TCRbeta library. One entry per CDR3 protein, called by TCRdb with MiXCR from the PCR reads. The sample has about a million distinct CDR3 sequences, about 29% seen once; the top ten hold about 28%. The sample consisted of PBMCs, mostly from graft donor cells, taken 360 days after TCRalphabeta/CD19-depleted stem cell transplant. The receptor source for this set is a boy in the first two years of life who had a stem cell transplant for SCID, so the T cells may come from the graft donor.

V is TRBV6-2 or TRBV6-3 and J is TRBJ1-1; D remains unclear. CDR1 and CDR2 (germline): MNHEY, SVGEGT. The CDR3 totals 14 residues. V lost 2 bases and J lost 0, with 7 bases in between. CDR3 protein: CASSYPNMNTEAFF. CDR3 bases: TGTGCCAGCAGTTACCCGAATATGAACACTGAAGCTTTCTTT.

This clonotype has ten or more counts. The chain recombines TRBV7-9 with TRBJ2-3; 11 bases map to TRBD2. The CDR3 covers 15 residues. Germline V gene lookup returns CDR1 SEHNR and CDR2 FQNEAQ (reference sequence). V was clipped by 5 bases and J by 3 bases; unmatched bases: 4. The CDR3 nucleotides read TGTGCCAGCAGCACGACTAGCGGGGAAACAGATACGCAGTATTTT. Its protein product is CASSTTSGETDTQYF. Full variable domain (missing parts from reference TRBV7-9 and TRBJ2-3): DTGVSQNPRHKITKRGQNVTFRCDPISEHNRLYWYRQTLGQGPEFLTYFQNEAQLEKSRLLSDRFSAERPKGSFSTLEIQRTEQGDSAMYLCASSTTSGETDTQYFGPGTRLTVL.

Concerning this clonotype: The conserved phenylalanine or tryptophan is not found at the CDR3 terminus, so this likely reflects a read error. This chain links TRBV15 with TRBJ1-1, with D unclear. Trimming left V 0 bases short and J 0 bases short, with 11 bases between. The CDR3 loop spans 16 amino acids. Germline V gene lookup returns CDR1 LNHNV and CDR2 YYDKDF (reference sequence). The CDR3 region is CATSRDPGRMNTEAFY. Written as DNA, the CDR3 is TGTGCCACCAGCAGAGATCCTGGACGTATGAACACTGAAGCTTTCTAT.

This chain's CDR3 is CASSLNSGTGSETQYF. The CDR3, as DNA: TGTGCCAGCAGCTTAAATTCCGGGACAGGGTCAGAGACCCAGTACTTC. The rearrangement links TRBV11-2 to TRBJ2-5; 9 nucleotides align to TRBD1. CDR1 is SGHAT, CDR2 FQNNGV, per germline. CDR3 size: 16 residues. Trimming cost V 2 bases and J 4 bases; bases outside gene matches: 8.

CDR3 sequence reads: CASSVRRVSGYGETQYF. The CDR3 DNA sequence: TGTGCCAGCAGTGTACGTCGGGTATCCGGTTACGGAGAGACCCAGTACTTC. The chain is built from TRBV25-1 and TRBJ2-5, with D hard to call. The CDR3 length is 17 residues. The germline V gene has CDR1 MGHDK and CDR2 SYGVNS. Trimming pared 4 bases from V and 4 bases from J, leaving 22 bases between.

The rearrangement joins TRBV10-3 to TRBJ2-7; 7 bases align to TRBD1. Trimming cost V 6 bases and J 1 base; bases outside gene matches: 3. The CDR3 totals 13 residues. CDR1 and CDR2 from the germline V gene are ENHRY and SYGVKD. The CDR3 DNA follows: TGTGCCATCAGGTCCAGGGGGTCCTACGAGCAGTACTTC. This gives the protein CAIRSRGSYEQYF.

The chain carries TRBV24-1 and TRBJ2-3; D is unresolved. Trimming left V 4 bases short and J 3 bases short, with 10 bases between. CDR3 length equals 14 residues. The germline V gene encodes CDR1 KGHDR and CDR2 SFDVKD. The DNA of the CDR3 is TGTGCCACCAGTGACCTGACTTATACAGATACGCAGTATTTT. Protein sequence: CATSDLTYTDTQYF.

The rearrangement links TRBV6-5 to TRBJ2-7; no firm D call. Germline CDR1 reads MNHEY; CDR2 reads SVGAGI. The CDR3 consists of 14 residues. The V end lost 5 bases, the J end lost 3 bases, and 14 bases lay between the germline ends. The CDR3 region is CASSPRVGIYEQYF. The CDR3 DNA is TGTGCCAGCAGTCCTCGGGTAGGGATCTACGAGCAGTACTTC.

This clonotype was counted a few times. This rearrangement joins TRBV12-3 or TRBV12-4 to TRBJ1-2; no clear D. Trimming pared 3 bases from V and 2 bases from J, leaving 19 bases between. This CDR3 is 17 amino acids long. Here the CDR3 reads CASSFGRQQSANYGYTF. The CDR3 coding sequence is TGTGCCAGCAGTTTCGGTCGGCAGCAGAGTGCAAACTATGGCTACACCTTC.

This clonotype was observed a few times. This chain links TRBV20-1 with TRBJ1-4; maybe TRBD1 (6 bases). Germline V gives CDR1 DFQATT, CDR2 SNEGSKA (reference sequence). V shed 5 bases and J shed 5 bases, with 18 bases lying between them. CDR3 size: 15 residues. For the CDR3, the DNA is TGCAGTGCTGGACGGTGGGGGCTGGGGAATGAAAAACTGTTTTTT. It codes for CSAGRWGLGNEKLFF.

For the CDR3, the DNA is TGCAGTGCTAGAGAGGGGGTAGCGAGTGAGCAGTTCTTC. Translated: CSAREGVASEQFF. This rearrangement joins TRBV20-1 to TRBJ2-1; D could derive from TRBD1 or TRBD2 (5 bases each). The V gene's germline CDR1 is DFQATT and CDR2 SNEGSKA (reference sequence). The CDR3 extends over 13 amino acids. Trimming removed 0 bases from V and 9 bases from J, with 12 bases in between.

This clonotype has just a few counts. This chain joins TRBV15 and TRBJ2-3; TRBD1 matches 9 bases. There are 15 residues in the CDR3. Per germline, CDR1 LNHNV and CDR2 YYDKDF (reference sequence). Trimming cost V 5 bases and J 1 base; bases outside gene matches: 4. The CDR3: CATSAWDRGTDTQYF. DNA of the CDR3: TGTGCCACCAGCGCCTGGGACAGGGGCACAGATACGCAGTATTTT.

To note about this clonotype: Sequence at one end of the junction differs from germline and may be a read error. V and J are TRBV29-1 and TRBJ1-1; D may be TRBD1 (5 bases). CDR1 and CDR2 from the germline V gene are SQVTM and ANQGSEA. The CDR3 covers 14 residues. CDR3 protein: CSAGRGAPSYEVFF. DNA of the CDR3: TGCAGCGCCGGACGCGGGGCCCCGAGTTATGAAGTTTTCTTT. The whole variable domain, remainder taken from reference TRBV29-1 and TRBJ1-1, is SAVISQKPSRDICQRGTSLTIQCQVDSQVTMMFWYRQQPGQSLTLIATANQGSEATYESGFVIDKFPISRPNLTFSTLTVSNMSPEDSSIYLCSAGRGAPSYEVFFGQGTRLTVV.

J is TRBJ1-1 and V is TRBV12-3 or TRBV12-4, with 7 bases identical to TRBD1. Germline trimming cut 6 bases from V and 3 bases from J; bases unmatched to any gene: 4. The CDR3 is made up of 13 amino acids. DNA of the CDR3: TGTGCCAGCAGAACAGGGGAATACACTGAAGCTTTCTTT. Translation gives CASRTGEYTEAFF.

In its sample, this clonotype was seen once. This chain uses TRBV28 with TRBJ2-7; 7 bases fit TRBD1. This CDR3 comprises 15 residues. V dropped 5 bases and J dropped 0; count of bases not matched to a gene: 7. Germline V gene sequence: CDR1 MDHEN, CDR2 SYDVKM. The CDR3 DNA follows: TGTGCCAGCAGTCCCGGGACAGCACGCTCCTACGAGCAGTACTTC. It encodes CASSPGTARSYEQYF.

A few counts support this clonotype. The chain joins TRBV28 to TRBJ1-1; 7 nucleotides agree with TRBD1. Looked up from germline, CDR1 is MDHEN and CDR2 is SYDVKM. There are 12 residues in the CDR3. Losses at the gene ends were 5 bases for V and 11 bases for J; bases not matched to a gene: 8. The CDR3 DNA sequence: TGTGCCAGCAGTCTCCTGACAGGGACGGCTTTCTTT. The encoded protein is CASSLLTGTAFF.

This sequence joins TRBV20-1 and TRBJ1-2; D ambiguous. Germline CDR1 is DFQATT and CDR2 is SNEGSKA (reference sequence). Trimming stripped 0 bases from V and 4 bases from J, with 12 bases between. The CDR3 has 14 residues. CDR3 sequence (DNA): TGCAGTGCTAGAGATGTTAGCGTAGGCTATGGCTACACCTTC. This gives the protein CSARDVSVGYGYTF.

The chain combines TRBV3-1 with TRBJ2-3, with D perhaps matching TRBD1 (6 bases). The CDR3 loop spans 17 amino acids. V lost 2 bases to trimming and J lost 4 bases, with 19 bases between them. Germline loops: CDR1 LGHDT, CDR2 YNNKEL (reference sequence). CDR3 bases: TGTGCCAGCAGCCAATACCGCAAGGGGGTCCGAGCAGATACGCAGTATTTT. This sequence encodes CASSQYRKGVRADTQYF.

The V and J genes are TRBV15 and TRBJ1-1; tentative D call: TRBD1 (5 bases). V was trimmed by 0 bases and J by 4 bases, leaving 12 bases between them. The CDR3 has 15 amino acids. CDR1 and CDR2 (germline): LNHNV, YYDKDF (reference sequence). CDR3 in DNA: TGTGCCACCAGCAGAGATAGGGTGGGGGTCACTGAAGCTTTCTTT. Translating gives CATSRDRVGVTEAFF.